The next 22 T cell receptor beta chains were all read from a single sample in a study of T cells in women clearing cervical HPV infection. Produced via immunoSEQ multiplex PCR; TCRdb's table is partial and in-frame only. The sample totals about 23,000 clones. Sequenced input: blood buffy coat. The receptors shown here come from a woman between 18 and 70 years old with a cervical HPV16 infection that either progressed to CIN3+ or cleared (not recorded which).

This clone is deemed medium-sized by its frequency. With the read ending 3 residues before the CDR3 end, the germline J gene is used to fill in that end. This chain uses TRBV14 with TRBJ1-4, with TRBD1 identical over 8 bases. The CDR3 is 15 residues long. The germline CDR1 and CDR2 sequences are SGHDN and FVKESK. J gave up 8 bases and V 4 bases, and 9 bases lay outside the gene matches. This chain's CDR3 is CASSPFRGRGEKLFF. The CDR3 bases that were read are TGTGCCAGCAGCCCCTTCAGGGGGCGCGGAGAAAAA. Combining the CDR3 with reference TRBV14 and TRBJ1-4 gives the whole variable domain EAGVTQFPSHSVIEKGQTVTLRCDPISGHDNLYWYRRVMGKEIKFLLHFVKESKQDESGMPNNRFLAERTGGTYSTLKVQPAELEDSGVYFCASSPFRGRGEKLFFGSGTQLSVL.

Comment on this clone: The CDR3 extends 3 residues past the end of the read, so its final part is completed from the germline J gene. V is TRBV5-1 and J is TRBJ2-2; 8 bases are a match to TRBD1. After removal of 5 bases from V and 6 bases from J, the junction contained 0 bases not matched to a gene. Germline CDR1 reads SGHRS; CDR2 reads YFSETQ. The CDR3 extends over 12 amino acids. The part of the CDR3 DNA that was read is TGCGCCAGCAGGACAGGGGCCGGGGAG. Translated: CASRTGAGE. Given in full, the CDR3 is CASRTGAGELFF.

The CDR3 bases that were read are TGTGCCAGCTCCCCGAGGCAGGTAAGCTACGAG. Translating it yields CASSPRQVSYE. The CDR3 in its entirety is CASSPRQVSYEQYF. This chain joins TRBV18 and TRBJ2-7; unclear D gene. The read terminates 3 residues before the CDR3 end, so the remaining end is supplied by the germline J gene. The CDR3 has 14 residues. The V end lost 6 bases, the J end lost 3 bases, and 15 bases lay between the germline ends. CDR1 and CDR2 (germline): KGHSH, LQKENI.

This clone ranks as medium-sized (0.01 to 0.1%) in terms of frequency. The read ends 3 residues before the CDR3 terminus; that terminus is restored from the germline J gene. The V and J genes are TRBV7-8 and TRBJ2-5; unclear D gene. The CDR3 extends over 12 amino acids. Germline V gene lookup returns CDR1 SGHVS and CDR2 FQNEAQ. The V end lost 1 base, the J end lost 4 bases, and 4 bases lay between the germline ends. CDR3 sequence reads: CASSLVRETQYF. The part of the CDR3 DNA that was read is TGTGCCAGCAGCTTAGTCAGAGAGACC.

This clone ranks as medium-sized in terms of frequency. The read is 3 residues too short to cover the CDR3 end, so that end is filled in from the germline J gene. J is TRBJ2-7 and V is TRBV7-2, with D uncertain. Germline loops: CDR1 SGHTA, CDR2 FQGNSA. There are 17 residues in the CDR3. V lost 0 bases and J 1 base, leaving 16 bases between the germline ends. This chain's CDR3 is CASSLATALRSSYEQYF. Incomplete CDR3 DNA: TGTGCCAGCAGCTTAGCCACAGCCCTGCGCTCTTCCTACGAG.

Concerning this clone itself: The observed sequence ends 3 residues before the CDR3 terminus, with the missing tail filled in from the germline J gene. The chain couples TRBV20-1 to TRBJ1-1, with D possibly being TRBD1 (6 bases). CDR1 and CDR2 from the germline V gene are DFQATT and SNEGSKA (reference sequence). Trimming cost V 1 base and J 4 bases, with 25 bases left between them. The CDR3 consists of 18 residues. The CDR3 loop is CSARGRTEKGGVGTEAFF. The sequenced CDR3 bases are TGCAGTGCTAGAGGAAGAACTGAGAAGGGGGGGGTGGGCACTGAA.

In regard to this clone: The read halts 3 residues ahead of the CDR3 end, with the missing end drawn from the germline J gene. V and J are TRBV7-9 and TRBJ2-5; TRBD2 is a possible D gene (7 bases). The germline V gene has CDR1 SEHNR and CDR2 FQNEAQ (reference sequence). The CDR3 is made up of 14 amino acids. CDR3 bases read: TGTGCCAGCAGCTTGCAGGGGAGGGCAGATACC. Its protein is CASSLQGRADT. The full CDR3 is CASSLQGRADTQYF.

On this clone: Sequencing ends 3 residues short of the CDR3 end; the germline J gene provides the rest. This chain links TRBV2 with TRBJ2-5; the match to TRBD1 covers 7 bases. V lost 8 bases, J lost 5 bases, and 5 bases stayed unmatched. CDR1 and CDR2 (germline): SNHLY, FYNNEI. The CDR3 extends over 12 amino acids. CDR3 loop: CASQTGHETQYF. The DNA read from the CDR3 is TGTGCCAGCCAGACAGGGCATGAGACC.

A word on this clone: The read comes to an end 3 residues before the CDR3 does, leaving the germline J gene to fill in the end. The chain has TRBV10-3 and TRBJ1-2; D unresolved. The CDR3 spans 13 residues. Germline assignment: CDR1 ENHRY and CDR2 SYGVKD. The CDR3 DNA, read in part, is TGTGCCATCAAATCTGACTCCTACAATGAC. Translated: CAIKSDSYND. The whole CDR3 sequence reads CAIKSDSYNDYTF.

The CDR3 sequence is CASSRGRGGGDTQYF. The DNA read from the CDR3 is TGCGCCAGCAGCCGTGGGCGGGGGGGAGGAGATACG. V and J are TRBV4-1 and TRBJ2-3; the match to TRBD2 covers 9 bases. The CDR3 is cut off 3 residues early in the read; its end comes from the germline J gene. The CDR3 spans 15 residues. Germline V lookup: CDR1 MGHRA, CDR2 YSYEKL. V shed 4 bases and J 5 bases; nucleotides not matched to a gene: 7.

As to this clone: The read ends 3 residues early relative to the CDR3; the germline J gene fills the gap. The chain links TRBV20-1 to TRBJ1-3, with D unresolved. V lost 1 base and J lost 0, with 16 bases in between. Germline V CDR1 and CDR2: DFQATT, SNEGSKA (reference sequence). The CDR3 totals 17 residues. The part of the CDR3 DNA that was read is TGCAGTGCTAGAGGGGCCGATACGGGGATCTCTGGAAACACC. Amino acid sequence: CSARGADTGISGNT. Given in full, the CDR3 is CSARGADTGISGNTIYF.

As concerns this clone: Coverage ceases 3 residues before the CDR3 finishes, and the germline J gene fills in the end. The chain combines TRBV6-1 with TRBJ1-2; D might be TRBD1 (6 bases). V lost 4 bases to trimming and J lost 4 bases, with 13 bases between them. Germline lookup yields CDR1 MNHNS and CDR2 SASEGT. The CDR3 covers 14 residues. The sequenced part of the CDR3 DNA is TGTGCCAGCAGTGTATCACAGGGAGGCTATGGC. Translation gives CASSVSQGGYG. In full, the CDR3 reads CASSVSQGGYGYTF.

Turning to this clone: The observed sequence ends 3 residues before the CDR3 terminus, with the missing tail filled in from the germline J gene. The rearrangement joins TRBV7-2 to TRBJ1-1; D is unclear. The CDR3 extends over 14 amino acids. Looked up from germline, CDR1 is SGHTA and CDR2 is FQGNSA. Here the CDR3 reads CASSLEGGFYEAFF. Incomplete CDR3 DNA: TGTGCCAGCAGCTTAGAAGGAGGGTTCTACGAG.

A word on this clone: The read ends 3 residues shy of where the CDR3 ends; the end is completed using the germline J gene. The chain uses TRBV30 and TRBJ2-5; D gene ambiguous. CDR3 size: 12 residues. The germline gives CDR1 GTSNPN, CDR2 SVGIG (reference sequence). Trimming took 0 bases from V and 4 from J, leaving 6 bases between them. CDR3 DNA (partial): TGTGCCTGGAGTGTACACAGAGAGACC. Translated, it gives CAWSVHRET. The full-length CDR3 reads as CAWSVHRETQYF.

Points on this clone: The junction departs from germline at one end; a sequencing error may be responsible. The CDR3 end is not reached by the read, which stops 3 residues before it; the germline J gene fills it in. The chain carries TRBV4-2 and TRBJ1-2; maybe TRBD1 (5 bases). CDR1 LGHNA and CDR2 YNFKEQ come from the germline V gene. The CDR3 is made up of 16 amino acids. CDR3 sequence reads: CASSQGAVQPNYGYTF. CDR3 DNA, as far as it was read: TGCGCCAGCAGCCAAGGGGCAGTTCAGCCTAACTATGGC.

The CDR3 loop reads CASISAPGDNEQFF. The CDR3 bases that were read are TGCGCCAGCATTTCGGCCCCGGGGGACAATGAG. The rearrangement links TRBV5-1 to TRBJ2-1; D may be TRBD2 (6 bases). The missing CDR3 end, 3 residues past where the read stops, is filled in from the germline J gene. V was clipped by 6 bases and J by 5 bases, with 15 bases between them. CDR1 is SGHRS and CDR2 is YFSETQ in the germline V gene. There are 14 residues in the CDR3.

About this clone itself: With the read ending 3 residues before the CDR3 end, the germline J gene is used to fill in that end. The chain couples TRBV5-4 to TRBJ1-1; D might be TRBD1 (6 bases). Per germline, CDR1 SGHNT and CDR2 YYREEE (reference sequence). V was clipped by 2 bases and J by 4 bases, with 12 bases between them. The CDR3 covers 14 residues. The CDR3 here is CASSFYTGSTEAFF. CDR3 bases read: TGTGCCAGCAGCTTCTACACAGGGAGCACTGAA.

As to this clone: Read sequence stops 3 residues before the CDR3 end, and the germline J gene provides the missing end. The J gene is TRBJ2-7, the V gene TRBV7-2; 9 bases agree with TRBD1. The ends lost 4 bases at V and 3 bases at J; junction bases unmatched: 7. The CDR3 is 15 amino acids. The germline gives CDR1 SGHTA, CDR2 FQGNSA. CDR3 bases read: TGTGCCAGCAGCTCCCGGACAGGGGCGAACTACGAG. Translated: CASSSRTGANYE. The whole CDR3 reads CASSSRTGANYEQYF.

As for this clone: The read finishes 3 residues shy of the CDR3 end, and the germline J gene is used to complete it. This chain connects TRBV5-1 to TRBJ2-1; TRBD2 matches at 8 bases. Trimming at V came to 0 bases and at J to 8 bases, leaving 4 bases not matched to a gene. Germline loops: CDR1 SGHRS, CDR2 YFSETQ. The CDR3 extends over 14 amino acids. This CDR3 is CASSLGTSWYEQFF. The sequenced CDR3 bases are TGCGCCAGCAGCTTGGGGACTAGCTGGTATGAG.

Turning to this clone: From the germline J gene comes the end of the CDR3, since the read stops 3 residues before it. This sequence joins TRBV14 and TRBJ1-6; 9 nucleotides align to TRBD1. Germline V gene data show CDR1 as SGHDN and CDR2 as FVKESK. The V segment lost 1 base and the J segment 10 bases; nucleotides outside the gene matches: 5. This CDR3 is 15 amino acids long. CDR3 protein: CASSQGTGVGSPLHF. The DNA read from the CDR3 is TGTGCCAGCAGCCAAGGGACAGGGGTAGGCTCACCC.

The CDR3 DNA, read in part, is TGTGCCAGCAGCCTCACCGGGGTTGGAGAGACC. It specifies CASSLTGVGET. The full CDR3 sequence reads CASSLTGVGETQYF. The chain has TRBV7-7 and TRBJ2-5, with D tentatively TRBD2 (5 bases). The read comes to an end 3 residues before the CDR3 does, leaving the germline J gene to fill in the end. The germline CDR1 and CDR2 sequences are SSHAT and FNYEAQ (reference sequence). V dropped 5 bases and J dropped 4 bases, with 14 bases sitting between them. The CDR3 covers 14 residues.

Of note for this clone: The read ends 3 residues early relative to the CDR3; the germline J gene fills the gap. This rearrangement joins TRBV23-1 to TRBJ2-5; TRBD1 matches 7 bases. TRBV23-1 is designated an ORF whose function remains uncertain. With V trimmed by 4 bases and J by 0 bases, 8 bases remained unmatched. This CDR3 has 16 amino acids. This CDR3 is CASSPWPDRDQETQYF. Partial CDR3 DNA: TGCGCCAGCAGTCCCTGGCCTGACAGGGACCAAGAGACC.